Reported below is one T cell receptor beta chain. This sample is part of a study of blood T cell repertoires in COVID-19. Across the whole study: Researchers got acute and convalescent COVID-19 samples from the United States, Italy and Spain. The cDNA or gDNA used as material had been derived from T cells, B-cell-depleted T cells, or PBMCs.

V dropped 2 bases and J dropped 8; count of bases not matched to a gene: 21. The CDR3 has 19 amino acids. Germline-derived CDR1 and CDR2 are MNHEY and SVGEGT. Original handling: The assay estimated nucleated cells by amplifying reference gene primers. TCRdb's table, derived via immunoSEQ multiplex PCR, lists solely in-frame clones and lacks some. V and J calls and clone size are as listed in that table; D and trimming were resolved from the DNA. The sample carries roughly 120,000 clones, about 86% recorded once. The receptor was isolated from a woman aged 45-60 years with active or convalescent COVID-19. The sample was peripheral blood. The chain links TRBV6-2 or TRBV6-3 to TRBJ2-4; 7 positions agree with TRBD2. DNA of the CDR3: TGTGCCAGCAGTTACCCCCTCACAGGAGGGAGGGCCACTAAAGACATTCAGTACTTC. Translating gives CASSYPLTGGRATKDIQYF.